This T cell receptor beta chain is from a study of shared clonotypes between healthy human individuals. General study results and limits: Richness estimates generally favored naive over memory subsets. Apart from blood, nothing was sampled; tissue repertoires likely differ.

Each replicate PCR on the sorted subsets used roughly 210 ng DNA (around 30,000 T cell genomes). Using immunoSEQ multiplex PCR, the repertoire was profiled, and TCRdb retains in-frame clones only, with some absent. The repertoire includes approximately 980,000 clones, around 80% of them detected once, and approximately 1.5% sits in the top ten. This clone was observed once. Its matching antigen is unknown. Germline values: CDR1 MNHEY, CDR2 SVGAGI. The CDR3 totals 15 residues. J lost 9 bases, V lost 5 bases, and 10 bases had no gene match. The CD4+ fraction was divided into a CD45RA+ naive subset and a CD45RA-negative memory subset.

The rearrangement links TRBV6-5 to TRBJ2-1, with 10 bases fitting TRBD1. The source is a man aged 18 to 29 in good health. Sequencing used memory CD4+ T cells sorted from blood. As for subset: CD45RA-negative fraction. CDR3 residues: CASSHRDRGDREQFF. CDR3 bases: TGTGCCAGCAGTCACCGGGACAGGGGTGACCGTGAGCAGTTCTTC.